Each of the 25 T cell receptor beta chains below was sequenced from the same sample in a study of tumor-infiltrating lymphocytes in primary liver carcinoma. Germline DNA was also extracted, while the blood RNA originated from unsorted whole blood. TCR beta cDNA was made from 450 to 500 ng total RNA with a constant-region primer. ARM-PCR, slightly modified, supplied the TCR beta libraries through three nested multiplex PCR rounds. The first two PCR rounds, roughly 11 cycles each, used TRBV1-TRBV30 forward primers and a C-beta reverse primer. Via MiXCR, TCRdb re-called the multiplex PCR reads, giving one row per CDR3 protein. The sample records approximately 340,000 distinct CDR3 sequences, about two thirds being singletons. The sample comprised peripheral blood. The receptors were sampled from a man aged 40-55 years with primary liver carcinoma and hepatitis B virus infection.

A word on this clonotype: This may arise from a read error, as a much more abundant clone is one base away. V usage is TRBV29-1 and J usage is TRBJ2-2, with 7 bases aligning to TRBD2. The CDR3 has 12 amino acids. Germline V gene lookup returns CDR1 SQVTM and CDR2 ANQGSEA. The ends lost 7 bases at V and 7 bases at J; junction bases unmatched: 6. CDR3 sequence (DNA): TGCAGCGGGGGAGGGAGCAGCGGGGAGCTGTTTTTT. Encoded protein: CSGGGSSGELFF.

In the case of this clonotype: The junction departs from the called germline gene at one end, perhaps through a read error. The gene calls are TRBV11-2 and TRBJ1-6, with D unclear. Germline assignment: CDR1 SGHAT and CDR2 FQNNGV. This CDR3 has 14 residues. The DNA for the CDR3 is TGTGCCAGCAGCTTGGTCGGCTATAATTCACCCCTCCACTTC. Its translation is CASSLVGYNSPLHF.

Regarding this clonotype: Since the CDR3 does not end with the conserved phenylalanine or tryptophan, this likely comes from a read error. The chain uses TRBV12-3 or TRBV12-4 and TRBJ1-1; D remains ambiguous. This CDR3 contains 14 residues. This CDR3 reads CAISLTWADTEAFL. Here the CDR3 DNA reads TGTGCCATCAGTTTAACATGGGCAGACACTGAAGCTTTCTTA.

Note on this clonotype: Because the CDR3 is missing its conserved closing phenylalanine or tryptophan, this is likely a read error. The genes are TRBV30 and TRBJ2-1, with a weak D call TRBD1 (6 bases). The CDR3 sequence is 15 residues long. Germline CDR1 GTSNPN, CDR2 SVGIG (reference sequence). Deletions cut 2 bases from V and 4 bases from J, with 15 bases between. CDR3 sequence: CAWSTLGTPYNEQFL. The CDR3 DNA follows: TGTGCCTGGAGTACCCTCGGGACACCGTACAATGAGCAGTTCCTC.

In regard to this clonotype: This clone may be a read error of a much larger clone one base away. This rearrangement joins TRBV29-1 to TRBJ2-5; TRBD2 aligns across 9 bases. Germline CDR1 is SQVTM and CDR2 is ANQGSEA. This CDR3 region has 16 residues. CDR3 in amino acids: CSVEGRGRALKETRYF. The CDR3 bases are TGCAGCGTTGAAGGGCGCGGGAGGGCCTTGAAGGAGACCCGGTACTTC.

As concerns this clonotype: The conserved phenylalanine or tryptophan normally closing the CDR3 is absent here, so this likely arose from a read error. The limits of the CDR3 on the DNA are not certain, so only TCRdb's listed CDR3 is given. The chain uses TRBV11-2 and TRBJ1-2. Germline CDR1 is SGHAT and CDR2 is FQNNGV. With termini counted, the CDR3 has 14 amino acids. The CDR3 reads CASSQRTVNYGYTS.

This clonotype was picked up one time. Germline and junction disagree at one end, which may indicate a read error. The V and J genes are TRBV4-2 and TRBJ2-3, with 7 bases matching TRBD2. CDR1 and CDR2 (germline): LGHNA, YNFKEQ. This CDR3 spans 16 amino acids. The CDR3 DNA sequence: TGTGCCAGCAACCAAGAACTAGCGCCACGCACAGATGCGCAGTATTTT. Encoded protein: CASNQELAPRTDAQYF.

Comment on this clonotype: This may arise from a read error, as a much more abundant clone is one base away. The chain uses TRBV6-5 and TRBJ2-1, with D perhaps TRBD1 or TRBD2 (5 bases each). CDR1 MNHEY and CDR2 SVGAGI come from the germline V gene. The CDR3 is 15 amino acids. CDR3 region: CGSSSSGTSYNEQFF. DNA of the CDR3: TGTGGCAGCAGTAGCTCGGGGACCTCCTACAATGAGCAGTTCTTC.

The V call is TRBV20-1, the J call TRBJ2-1, with 8 bases identical to TRBD1. Trimming at V came to 3 bases and at J to 8 bases, leaving 15 bases not matched to a gene. CDR1 DFQATT and CDR2 SNEGSKA come from the germline V gene (reference sequence). The CDR3 is 16 residues long. The CDR3 bases are TGCAGTGCTAGTGGAACTGCCGGACAGGGAAATCATGAGCAGTTCTTC. It specifies CSASGTAGQGNHEQFF.

This clonotype was seen a few times. This chain's CDR3 is CAISESGLAGANVLTF. The CDR3 coding sequence is TGTGCCATCAGTGAGTCCGGACTAGCTGGGGCCAACGTCCTGACTTTC. The V call is TRBV10-3, the J call TRBJ2-6, with TRBD2 identical over 7 bases. Germline V lookup: CDR1 ENHRY, CDR2 SYGVKD. Trimming took 0 bases from V and 2 from J; bases not matched to a gene: 1. CDR3 length equals 16 residues.

This chain links TRBV28 with TRBJ1-5; no clear D gene. The germline V gene encodes CDR1 MDHEN and CDR2 SYDVKM. This CDR3 is 12 amino acids long. Trimming cost V 8 bases and J 4 bases, with 9 bases left between them. CDR3 coding DNA: TGTGCCAGCGAGCGAGGAAATCAGCCCCAGCATTTT. This encodes CASERGNQPQHF.

This chain uses TRBV5-6 with TRBJ2-5, with D unclear. Germline V CDR1 and CDR2: SGHDT, YYEEEE. V lost 5 bases, J lost 5 bases, and 7 bases lay in between. CDR3 length: 11 amino acids. Here the CDR3 DNA reads TGTGCCAGCAGTTTGAACGAGACCCAGTACTTC. Protein: CASSLNETQYF.

This clonotype has a count of ten or more. This chain joins TRBV28 and TRBJ1-5, with D unclear. The germline CDR1 and CDR2 sequences are MDHEN and SYDVKM. The V end was cut by 11 bases, the J end by 6 bases, with 17 bases between. The CDR3 consists of 13 residues. CDR3 sequence reads: CASCWVAGQPQHF. The CDR3 bases are TGTGCCTCCTGTTGGGTGGCCGGTCAGCCCCAGCATTTT.

In its sample, this clonotype was seen many times. The chain joins TRBV29-1 to TRBJ2-7; D might be TRBD2 (6 bases). With 2 bases removed from V and 2 bases from J, the gap between germline ends came to 16 bases. The CDR3 is 15 residues long. Germline CDR1 and CDR2: SQVTM and ANQGSEA. CDR3 in DNA: TGCAGCGTTGAACTAGGGACTGGGTTAGCCTACGAGCAGTACTTC. Its protein is CSVELGTGLAYEQYF.

This clonotype was counted ten times or more. The chain carries TRBV6-5 and TRBJ2-5, with TRBD2 matching 14 bases. The germline V gene has CDR1 MNHEY and CDR2 SVGAGI. CDR3 size: 17 residues. V gave up 5 bases and J gave up 5 bases; unmatched junction bases: 10. CDR3 loop: CASSKTAGLAGVETQYF. CDR3 nucleotides: TGTGCCAGCAGTAAAACCGCGGGACTAGCGGGAGTGGAGACCCAGTACTTC.

Details on this clonotype: A much larger clone differs by one base, so this may be a read error. The chain combines TRBV6-2 or TRBV6-3 with TRBJ2-1; weak D call: TRBD1 (6 bases). The CDR3 consists of 14 residues. Trimming pared 11 bases from V and 7 bases from J, leaving 21 bases between. The germline gives CDR1 MNHEY, CDR2 SVGEGT. Here the CDR3 reads CAVTPVGARNEQFF. The CDR3 bases are TGTGCCGTCACCCCTGTGGGGGCGAGAAATGAGCAGTTCTTC.

Remarks on this clonotype: The junction departs from germline at one end; a sequencing error may be responsible. The V call is TRBV30, the J call TRBJ2-1; unclear D gene. Germline-derived CDR1 and CDR2 are GTSNPN and SVGIG (reference sequence). The CDR3 is 16 residues long. The CDR3 loop is CAWTRTDWSSYNGQFF. For the CDR3, the DNA is TGTGCCTGGACCCGGACCGACTGGAGCTCCTACAATGGGCAGTTCTTC.

In this sample, this clonotype turned up a few times. The chain employs TRBV14 and TRBJ2-1, with D unresolved. The CDR3 totals 11 residues. Germline assignment: CDR1 SGHDN and CDR2 FVKESK. V lost 2 bases and J lost 7, with 3 bases in between. The CDR3 here is CASSQWNEQFF. The DNA of the CDR3 is TGTGCCAGCAGCCAATGGAATGAGCAGTTCTTC.

With regard to this clonotype: The junction differs from germline at one of its ends, possibly a read error. For the CDR3, the DNA is TGTGCCAGCAACTTGGTCAGCAATACAGCTTCCGGGGAGGTGTTTTTT. This encodes CASNLVSNTASGEVFF. The rearrangement uses TRBV5-5 and TRBJ2-2; TRBD2 might be the D (6 bases). Germline V gene data show CDR1 as SGHKS and CDR2 as YYEKEE (reference sequence). The CDR3 extends over 16 amino acids. The full variable domain, in which reference TRBV5-5 and TRBJ2-2 provide the parts outside the CDR3, is DAGVTQSPTHLIKTRGQQVTLRCSPISGHKSVSWYQQVLGQGPQFIFQYYEKEERGRGNFPDRFSARQFPNYSSELNVNALLLGDSALYLCASNLVSNTASGEVFFGEGSRLTVL.

This clonotype occurred many times. The chain combines TRBV29-1 with TRBJ1-5; tentatively, D is TRBD1 (6 bases). The CDR3 has 13 amino acids. V gave up 5 bases and J gave up 7 bases, with 15 bases separating them. In germline, CDR1 is SQVTM, CDR2 ANQGSEA. This chain's CDR3 is CSVLGGEGQPQHF. The CDR3 DNA reads as TGCAGCGTTTTAGGGGGGGAAGGACAGCCCCAGCATTTT.

Points on this clonotype: One end of the junction does not line up with germline, which may come from a read error. J is TRBJ1-2 and V is TRBV11-2; 7 bases fit TRBD1. This CDR3 spans 14 amino acids. Germline V gene data show CDR1 as SGHAT and CDR2 as FQNNGV. The CDR3 DNA follows: TGCGCCAGCAGATTACCGGGACAGAACTATGGCTACACCTTC. It codes for CASRLPGQNYGYTF.

Turning to this clonotype: Sequence at one end of the junction differs from germline and may be a read error. The rearrangement links TRBV11-2 to TRBJ1-2; D unclear. CDR3 length: 14 residues. Germline V CDR1 and CDR2: SGHAT, FQNNGV. Here the CDR3 reads CASGLGTVNYGYTF. The CDR3 DNA follows: TGTGCCAGCGGCTTAGGCACGGTTAACTATGGCTACACCTTC.

This clonotype has just one count. A much larger clone differs from this one at a single base, so this may be a read error. V gene TRBV29-1 combines with J gene TRBJ1-2; no reliable D call. The CDR3 has 11 amino acids. Germline V gene data show CDR1 as SQVTM and CDR2 as ANQGSEA. DNA for the CDR3: TGCAGCGTTTTTGGTAACTATTGCTACACCTTC. This translates into CSVFGNYCYTF.

The V and J genes are TRBV6-2 or TRBV6-3 and TRBJ2-2; weak D call: TRBD2 (6 bases). V gave up 0 bases and J gave up 7 bases, with 15 bases separating them. Per germline, CDR1 MNHEY and CDR2 SVGEGT. The CDR3 consists of 16 residues. This CDR3 reads CASSYSAASVYGELFF. The DNA for the CDR3 is TGTGCCAGCAGTTACTCGGCGGCTAGCGTATACGGGGAGCTGTTTTTT.

In regard to this clonotype: A read error may account for a junction end that differs from germline. The gene calls are TRBV10-3 and TRBJ1-3, with D tentatively TRBD1 (6 bases). Germline CDR1 ENHRY, CDR2 SYGVKD. CDR3 size: 14 residues. The CDR3 coding sequence is TGTGCCATCAGAAAACAGGGATTTGGATACACCATATATTTT. It yields the protein CAIRKQGFGYTIYF.